Listed below are T cell receptor beta chains from one sample, sequenced in a study of T cell responses to AZD1222 COVID-19 vaccine. TCRdb keeps only in-frame clones here, not all; method: immunoSEQ multiplex PCR. Of some 150,000 clones detected, about nine tenths appear once; the ten largest clones hold less than 2%. This specimen was peripheral blood, taken on day 0 of AZD1222 vaccination. All receptors derive from an adult in good health. Each CDR3 is given with its conserved first and last residue. Fields, in order: CDR3 protein, D gene, V gene, J gene, clone size. D genes are given only for firm matches. The size field is filled for only some rows; it gives once, few, many or a size class.

cdr3_aa: CASSLVGNTEAFF
d_call: NA
v_call: TRBV28
j_call: TRBJ1-1
clone_size: few

cdr3_aa: CASSVLAGGSTDTQYF
d_call: NA
v_call: TRBV25-1
j_call: TRBJ2-3
clone_size: NA

cdr3_aa: CASSQDLFELAEVTDTQYF
d_call: TRBD2
v_call: TRBV4-3
j_call: TRBJ2-3
clone_size: once

cdr3_aa: CASSYASGSTDTQYF
d_call: TRBD2
v_call: TRBV6-2/TRBV6-3
j_call: TRBJ2-3
clone_size: medium-sized

cdr3_aa: CSVEELYPGKTEAFF
d_call: NA
v_call: TRBV29-1
j_call: TRBJ1-1
clone_size: NA

cdr3_aa: CASSPGQIYNEQFF
d_call: TRBD1
v_call: TRBV11-2
j_call: TRBJ2-1
clone_size: NA

cdr3_aa: CASSFSGLLTNEKLFF
d_call: NA
v_call: TRBV5-6
j_call: TRBJ1-4
clone_size: NA

cdr3_aa: CASSSTVTLSNEQFF
d_call: NA
v_call: TRBV5-4
j_call: TRBJ2-1
clone_size: NA

cdr3_aa: CASSIGGAGNEKLFF
d_call: NA
v_call: TRBV6-6
j_call: TRBJ1-4
clone_size: NA

cdr3_aa: CASSQGLGYTF
d_call: NA
v_call: TRBV3-1/TRBV3-2
j_call: TRBJ1-2
clone_size: NA

cdr3_aa: CASSLSRLAGVEQYF
d_call: TRBD2
v_call: TRBV3-1/TRBV3-2
j_call: TRBJ2-7
clone_size: NA

cdr3_aa: CASSLRGWPQHF
d_call: NA
v_call: TRBV28
j_call: TRBJ1-5
clone_size: NA

cdr3_aa: CASSLNTGGTEAFF
d_call: TRBD1
v_call: TRBV5-1
j_call: TRBJ1-1
clone_size: NA

cdr3_aa: CASSIGQTINNEQFF
d_call: NA
v_call: TRBV19
j_call: TRBJ2-1
clone_size: NA

cdr3_aa: CASSSLPSNQPQHF
d_call: NA
v_call: TRBV5-5
j_call: TRBJ1-5
clone_size: NA

cdr3_aa: CASSPIQPPSVTGELFF
d_call: NA
v_call: TRBV18
j_call: TRBJ2-2
clone_size: once

cdr3_aa: CASSQDRTYTGELFF
d_call: NA
v_call: TRBV14
j_call: TRBJ2-2
clone_size: NA

cdr3_aa: CASSQAGRVTEAFF
d_call: NA
v_call: TRBV14
j_call: TRBJ1-1
clone_size: NA

cdr3_aa: CASRRDNEQFF
d_call: NA
v_call: TRBV12-3/TRBV12-4
j_call: TRBJ2-1
clone_size: NA

cdr3_aa: CSASSISSYEQYF
d_call: NA
v_call: TRBV20-1
j_call: TRBJ2-7
clone_size: few

cdr3_aa: CASSLIGLSYEQYF
d_call: NA
v_call: TRBV6-2/TRBV6-3
j_call: TRBJ2-7
clone_size: NA

cdr3_aa: CASSPAGTGFGYTF
d_call: TRBD1
v_call: TRBV28
j_call: TRBJ1-2
clone_size: NA

cdr3_aa: CASRTGTGPSYEQYF
d_call: TRBD1
v_call: TRBV28
j_call: TRBJ2-7
clone_size: NA

cdr3_aa: CASSFGTKSSYNEQFF
d_call: NA
v_call: TRBV11-2
j_call: TRBJ2-1
clone_size: NA

cdr3_aa: CSVELAARTDTQYF
d_call: NA
v_call: TRBV29-1
j_call: TRBJ2-3
clone_size: NA

cdr3_aa: CASSRQGGSAFNEKLFF
d_call: TRBD1
v_call: TRBV7-8
j_call: TRBJ1-4
clone_size: NA

cdr3_aa: CASRPRAGSVTEAFF
d_call: NA
v_call: TRBV28
j_call: TRBJ1-1
clone_size: NA

cdr3_aa: CATSDSMTELSYNEQFF
d_call: NA
v_call: TRBV24-1
j_call: TRBJ2-1
clone_size: NA

cdr3_aa: CASSQDVGVAYNSPLHF
d_call: NA
v_call: TRBV4-1
j_call: TRBJ1-6
clone_size: NA

cdr3_aa: CASSYQGGPVSRNTIYF
d_call: NA
v_call: TRBV7-8
j_call: TRBJ1-3
clone_size: once

cdr3_aa: CSVGSRVKGSYNEQFF
d_call: NA
v_call: TRBV29-1
j_call: TRBJ2-1
clone_size: NA

cdr3_aa: CASSLSPGMNTEAFF
d_call: NA
v_call: TRBV28
j_call: TRBJ1-1
clone_size: NA

cdr3_aa: CASSLLAGGEKLFF
d_call: NA
v_call: TRBV27
j_call: TRBJ1-4
clone_size: NA

cdr3_aa: CAWSVKAAAVEAFF
d_call: NA
v_call: TRBV30
j_call: TRBJ1-1
clone_size: NA

cdr3_aa: CASSLGGSSYGYTF
d_call: NA
v_call: TRBV5-4
j_call: TRBJ1-2
clone_size: NA

cdr3_aa: CARRRCYGYTF
d_call: NA
v_call: TRBV6-7
j_call: TRBJ1-2
clone_size: NA

cdr3_aa: CASSVGTAAPHGYTF
d_call: NA
v_call: TRBV9
j_call: TRBJ1-2
clone_size: NA

cdr3_aa: CASSSRTGGFMNTEAFF
d_call: TRBD1
v_call: TRBV27
j_call: TRBJ1-1
clone_size: NA

cdr3_aa: CAWSVQRQTIEAFF
d_call: NA
v_call: TRBV30
j_call: TRBJ1-1
clone_size: NA

cdr3_aa: CASSPSVNNEQFF
d_call: NA
v_call: TRBV7-8
j_call: TRBJ2-1
clone_size: NA

cdr3_aa: CASSLQGPPGNTIYF
d_call: NA
v_call: TRBV7-2
j_call: TRBJ1-3
clone_size: once

cdr3_aa: CASFISGTVSTEAFF
d_call: NA
v_call: TRBV18
j_call: TRBJ1-1
clone_size: NA

cdr3_aa: CASSLMTTAGGTDTQYF
d_call: NA
v_call: TRBV11-3
j_call: TRBJ2-3
clone_size: NA

cdr3_aa: CASSLTGYEQFF
d_call: NA
v_call: TRBV5-6
j_call: TRBJ2-1
clone_size: NA

cdr3_aa: CASSPGPANDLHF
d_call: NA
v_call: TRBV7-2
j_call: TRBJ1-6
clone_size: NA

cdr3_aa: CATSRAGDYQPQHF
d_call: NA
v_call: TRBV15
j_call: TRBJ1-5
clone_size: few

cdr3_aa: CASSLGDGGKDTQYF
d_call: NA
v_call: TRBV7-3
j_call: TRBJ2-3
clone_size: NA

cdr3_aa: CASSQDQAGEGGELFF
d_call: TRBD2
v_call: TRBV4-2
j_call: TRBJ2-2
clone_size: NA